This record concerns one T cell receptor (beta chain) sequence. Its antigen is not identified. The libraries were made with immunoSEQ version 4 in survey mode. The data were produced by immunoSEQ multiplex PCR, yet TCRdb's version contains in-frame clones alone and is incomplete. The sample includes approximately 12,000 clones, over 60% of them seen just once. Trimming shortened V by 3 bases and J by 0 bases, and 8 bases separated the two germline ends. Germline V gene lookup returns CDR1 DFQATT and CDR2 SNEGSKA (reference sequence). The CDR3 is 14 residues long. The record originates from a study of persistence of HIV-infected CD4 T cells. Study outcomes and limitations: The rare CMV-responding cells with HIV-1 proviruses were not separately TCR-sequenced.

The stimulus was lysate of CMV-infected fibroblasts, around 11 ug/mL. CD4+ T cells upregulating both CD40 ligand and CD69 were sorted as responding cells. For approximately 20 hours, CD8-depleted PBMCs received anti-CD28/CD49d costimulation, a CD40-blocking antibody and enfuvirtide. The V gene is TRBV20-1, the J gene TRBJ2-2, with a possible D match to TRBD1 (5 bases). This clonotype was sampled from an adult man with HIV who was CMV-seropositive. This material consisted of CD4+ T cells sorted from PBMCs after roughly 18-hour stimulation, taken from a patient who received antiretroviral therapy. The CDR3, as DNA: TGCAGTGCTAGTGGCAGGGCGAACACCGGGGAGCTGTTTTTT. The encoded protein is CSASGRANTGELFF.